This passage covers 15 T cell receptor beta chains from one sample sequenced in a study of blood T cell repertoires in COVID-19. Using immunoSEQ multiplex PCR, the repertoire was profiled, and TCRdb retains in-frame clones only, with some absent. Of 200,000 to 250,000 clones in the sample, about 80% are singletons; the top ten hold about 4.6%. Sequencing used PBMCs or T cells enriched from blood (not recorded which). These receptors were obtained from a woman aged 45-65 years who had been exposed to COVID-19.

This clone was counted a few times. CDR3 nucleotide sequence: TGTGCCAGCAGCCTCTCCGGGCGGGGACTACAAGAGACCCAGTACTTC. This translates into CASSLSGRGLQETQYF. The genes are TRBV3-1 (or the pseudogene TRBV3-2) and TRBJ2-5, with 7 bases identical to TRBD2. The length of the CDR3 is 16 residues. Germline V CDR1 and CDR2: LGHDT, YNNKEL (reference sequence). The V gene end was trimmed by 4 bases and the J gene end by 2 bases; junction bases not matched to a gene: 10.

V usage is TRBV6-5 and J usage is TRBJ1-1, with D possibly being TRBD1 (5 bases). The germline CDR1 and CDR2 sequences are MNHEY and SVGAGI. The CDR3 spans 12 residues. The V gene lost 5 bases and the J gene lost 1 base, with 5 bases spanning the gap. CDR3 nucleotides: TGTGCCAGCAGTAGGGGGAACACTGAAGCTTTCTTT. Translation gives CASSRGNTEAFF.

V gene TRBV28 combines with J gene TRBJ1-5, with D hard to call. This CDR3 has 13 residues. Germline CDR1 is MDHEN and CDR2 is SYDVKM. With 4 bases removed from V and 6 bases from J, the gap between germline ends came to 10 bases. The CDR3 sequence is CASSSSARQPQHF. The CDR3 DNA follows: TGTGCCAGCAGTTCTAGTGCCCGTCAGCCCCAGCATTTT.

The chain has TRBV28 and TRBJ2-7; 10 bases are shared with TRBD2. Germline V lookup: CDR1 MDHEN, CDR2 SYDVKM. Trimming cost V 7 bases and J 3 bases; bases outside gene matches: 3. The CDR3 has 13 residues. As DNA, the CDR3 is TGTGCCAGCACCGTAGCGGGGGGCTACGAGCAGTACTTC. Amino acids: CASTVAGGYEQYF.

CDR3 DNA sequence: TGCAGTGCTAGACTTGGCCTTGCGCAGTATTTT. Amino acids: CSARLGLAQYF. This chain connects TRBV20-1 to TRBJ2-3; D is uncertain. Germline-derived CDR1 and CDR2 are DFQATT and SNEGSKA (reference sequence). V lost 2 bases, J lost 10 bases, and 10 bases lay in between. This CDR3 spans 11 amino acids.

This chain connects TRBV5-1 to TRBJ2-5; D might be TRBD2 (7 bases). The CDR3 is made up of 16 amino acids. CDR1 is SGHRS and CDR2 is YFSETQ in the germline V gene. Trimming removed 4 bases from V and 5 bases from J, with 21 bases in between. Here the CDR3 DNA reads TGCGCCAGCAGCAAAAAGGGGGGGGGACCCCAGGAGACCCAGTACTTC. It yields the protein CASSKKGGGPQETQYF. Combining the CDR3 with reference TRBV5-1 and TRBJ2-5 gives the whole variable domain KAGVTQTPRYLIKTRGQQVTLSCSPISGHRSVSWYQQTPGQGLQFLFEYFSETQRNKGNFPGRFSGRQFSNSRSEMNVSTLELGDSALYLCASSKKGGGPQETQYFGPGTRLLVL.

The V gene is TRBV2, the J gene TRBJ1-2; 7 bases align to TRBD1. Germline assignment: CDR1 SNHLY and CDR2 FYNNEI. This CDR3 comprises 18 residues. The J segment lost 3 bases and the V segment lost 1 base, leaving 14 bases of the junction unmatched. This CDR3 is CASSEGGGDFLLDYGYTF. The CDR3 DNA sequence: TGTGCCAGCAGTGAAGGAGGGGGCGACTTTCTGCTTGACTATGGCTACACCTTC.

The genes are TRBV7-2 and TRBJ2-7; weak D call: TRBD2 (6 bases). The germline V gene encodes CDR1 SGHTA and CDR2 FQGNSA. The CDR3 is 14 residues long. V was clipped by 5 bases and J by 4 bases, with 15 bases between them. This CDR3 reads CASSPRGGAYEQYF. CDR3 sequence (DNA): TGTGCCAGCAGCCCCCGAGGAGGGGCGTACGAGCAGTACTTC.

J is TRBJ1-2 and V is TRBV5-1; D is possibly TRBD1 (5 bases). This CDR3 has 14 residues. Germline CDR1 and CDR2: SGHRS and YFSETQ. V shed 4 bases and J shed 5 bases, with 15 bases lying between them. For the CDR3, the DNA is TGCGCCAGCAGCCAGGAAGGGACTGTATATGGCTACACCTTC. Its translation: CASSQEGTVYGYTF.

The CDR3 DNA reads TGCGCCAGCAGCTTGTTGTTTGGGACTTCGAACACCGGGGAGCTGTTTTTT. Amino acid sequence: CASSLLFGTSNTGELFF. The chain is built from TRBV5-1 and TRBJ2-2; D may be TRBD2 (6 bases). V lost 1 base to trimming and J lost 0 bases, with 13 bases between them. The CDR3 sequence is 17 residues long. The V gene's germline CDR1 is SGHRS and CDR2 YFSETQ.

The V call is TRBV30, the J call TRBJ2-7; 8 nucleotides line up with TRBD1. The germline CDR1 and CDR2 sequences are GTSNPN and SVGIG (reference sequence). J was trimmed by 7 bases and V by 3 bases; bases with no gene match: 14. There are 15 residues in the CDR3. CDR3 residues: CAWSRETGVAGEQYF. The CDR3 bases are TGTGCCTGGAGCCGCGAGACAGGGGTGGCGGGAGAGCAGTACTTC.

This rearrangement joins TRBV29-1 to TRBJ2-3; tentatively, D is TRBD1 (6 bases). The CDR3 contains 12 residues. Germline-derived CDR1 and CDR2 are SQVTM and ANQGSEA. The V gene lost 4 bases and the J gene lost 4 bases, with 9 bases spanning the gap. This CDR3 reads CSVARQADTQYF. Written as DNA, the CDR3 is TGCAGCGTTGCACGACAGGCAGATACGCAGTATTTT.

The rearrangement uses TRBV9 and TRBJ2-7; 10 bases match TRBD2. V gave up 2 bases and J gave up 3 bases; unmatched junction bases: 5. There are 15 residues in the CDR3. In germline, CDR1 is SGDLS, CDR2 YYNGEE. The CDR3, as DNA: TGTGCCAGCAGCGTGAGTAGCGGGGGGCTCTACGAGCAGTACTTC. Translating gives CASSVSSGGLYEQYF.

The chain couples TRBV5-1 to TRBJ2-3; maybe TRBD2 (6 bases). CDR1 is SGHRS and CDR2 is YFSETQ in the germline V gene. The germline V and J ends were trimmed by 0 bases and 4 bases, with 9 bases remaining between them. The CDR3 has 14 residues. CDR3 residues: CASSLELAADTQYF. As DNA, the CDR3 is TGCGCCAGCAGCTTGGAACTAGCAGCAGATACGCAGTATTTT. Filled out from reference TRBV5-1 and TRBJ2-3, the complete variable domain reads KAGVTQTPRYLIKTRGQQVTLSCSPISGHRSVSWYQQTPGQGLQFLFEYFSETQRNKGNFPGRFSGRQFSNSRSEMNVSTLELGDSALYLCASSLELAADTQYFGPGTRLTVL.

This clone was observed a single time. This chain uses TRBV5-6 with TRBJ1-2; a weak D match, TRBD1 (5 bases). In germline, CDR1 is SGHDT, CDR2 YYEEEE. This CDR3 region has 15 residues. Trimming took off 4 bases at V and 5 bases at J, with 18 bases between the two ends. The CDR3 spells CASSHMTEWVYGYTF. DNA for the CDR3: TGTGCCAGCAGCCATATGACAGAGTGGGTTTATGGCTACACCTTC.